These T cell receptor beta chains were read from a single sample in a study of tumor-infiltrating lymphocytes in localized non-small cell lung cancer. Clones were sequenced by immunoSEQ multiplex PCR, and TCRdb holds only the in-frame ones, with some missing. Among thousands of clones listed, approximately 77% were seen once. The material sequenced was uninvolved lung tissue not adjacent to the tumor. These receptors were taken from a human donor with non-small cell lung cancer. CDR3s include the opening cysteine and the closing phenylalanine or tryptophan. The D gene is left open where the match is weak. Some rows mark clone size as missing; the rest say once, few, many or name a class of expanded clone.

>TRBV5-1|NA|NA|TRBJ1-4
TGCGCCAGCAGCTTGGTGGCGCGCCCGGAGGAAAAACTGTTTTTT
CASSLVARPEEKLFF
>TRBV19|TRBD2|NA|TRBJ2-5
TGTGCCAGTAGTAGGGGAGGGGCTAGTGGCTTCCAAGAGACCCAGTACTTC
CASSRGGASGFQETQYF
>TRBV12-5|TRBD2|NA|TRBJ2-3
TGTGCTAGTGTGGGGGGGGGAATCACAGATACGCAGTATTTT
CASVGGGITDTQYF
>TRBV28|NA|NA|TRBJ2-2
TGTGCCAGCAGTGATCCGAACACCGGGGAGCTGTTTTTT
CASSDPNTGELFF
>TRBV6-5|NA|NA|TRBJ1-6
TGTGCCAGCAGCCAAGGACTCTCGGTTTCACCCCTCCACTTT
CASSQGLSVSPLHF
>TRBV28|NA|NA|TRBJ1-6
TGTGCCAGCATCCCGGGGAGCTCCTATAATTCACCCCTCCACTTT
CASIPGSSYNSPLHF
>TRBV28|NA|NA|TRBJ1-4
TGTGCCAGCAGTTTATTAGAAAAACTGTTTTTT
CASSLLEKLFF
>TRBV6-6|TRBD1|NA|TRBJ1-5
TGTGCCAGCAGCCGCCCAGGGGGGGAGAATCAGCCCCAGCATTTT
CASSRPGGENQPQHF
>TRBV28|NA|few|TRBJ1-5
TGTGCCAGCAGTTTTGTTGGGGGCTGGGGTAGACAGCCCCAGCATTTT
CASSFVGGWGRQPQHF
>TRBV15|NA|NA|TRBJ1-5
TGTGCCACCAGCAGGGATAATCAGCCCCAGCATTTT
CATSRDNQPQHF
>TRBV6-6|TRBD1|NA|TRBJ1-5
TGTGCCAGCAGAGGACAGGGGCAGCCCCAGCATTTT
CASRGQGQPQHF
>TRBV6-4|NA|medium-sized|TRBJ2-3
TGTGCCAGCAGTGACGGCATAGGAGACACAGATACGCAGTATTTT
CASSDGIGDTDTQYF
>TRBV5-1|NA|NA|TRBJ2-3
TGCGCCAGCAGCGTCCGGCCCGGGGATACGCAGTATTTT
CASSVRPGDTQYF
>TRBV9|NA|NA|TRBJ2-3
TGTGCCAGCAGCGTAGTCACGGGGAGATCAGATACGCAGTATTTT
CASSVVTGRSDTQYF
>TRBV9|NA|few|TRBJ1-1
TGTGCCAGCAGCGTAGAGGGAGGCAGAGGACAGACGAACACTGAAGCTTTCTTT
CASSVEGGRGQTNTEAFF
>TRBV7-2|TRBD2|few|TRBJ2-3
TGTGCCAGCAGCTTAGGGACTAGCGGGGGGGGTTGGACAGATACGCAGTATTTT
CASSLGTSGGGWTDTQYF
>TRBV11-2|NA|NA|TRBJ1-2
TGTGCCAGCAGCTTAGCAAGCCAGACGGGCTACACCTTC
CASSLASQTGYTF
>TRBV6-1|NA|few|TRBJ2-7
TGTGCCAGCAGTGAAGCGCTGGAATCCGCCGAGCAGTACTTC
CASSEALESAEQYF
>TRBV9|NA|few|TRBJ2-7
TGTGCCAGCAGCGTAGGAGCGATTTCCTACGAGCAGTACTTC
CASSVGAISYEQYF
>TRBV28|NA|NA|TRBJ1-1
TGTGCCAGCAGCCGCGGGATTCGGGGGATGAACACTGAAGCTTTCTTT
CASSRGIRGMNTEAFF
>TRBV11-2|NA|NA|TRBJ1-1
TGTGCCAGCAGCCGCGCCGGGAGGGGTGACACTGAAGCTTTCTTT
CASSRAGRGDTEAFF
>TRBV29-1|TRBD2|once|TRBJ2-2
TGCAGCTTCGGGAGGGCCGGGGAGCTGTTTTTT
CSFGRAGELFF
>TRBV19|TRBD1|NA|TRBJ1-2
TGTGCCAGTAGTTCAGGGGGCCGGGACATAAACTATGGCTACACCTTC
CASSSGGRDINYGYTF
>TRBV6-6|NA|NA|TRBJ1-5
TGTGCCACACAAGGGGGGGATCAGCCCCAGCATTTT
CATQGGDQPQHF
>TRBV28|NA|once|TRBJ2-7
TGTGCCAGCAGTACCTTGGGGCGGGGGCCGGGCGAGCAGTACTTC
CASSTLGRGPGEQYF
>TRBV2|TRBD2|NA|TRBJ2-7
TGTGCCAGCAGTGGTAGGCTAGCGGGCTACGAGCAGTACTTC
CASSGRLAGYEQYF
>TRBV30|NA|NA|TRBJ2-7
TGTGCCTGGAGTGTTGGGCCGAAGTCCGACCTTAGGGAAACTTACGAGCAGTACTTC
CAWSVGPKSDLRETYEQYF
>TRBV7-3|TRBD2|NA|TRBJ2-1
TGTGCCAGCAGCTCCGGGACTAGCGGATATTACAATGAGCAGTTCTTC
CASSSGTSGYYNEQFF
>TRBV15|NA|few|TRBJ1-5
TGTGCCACCAGCAGAGGACAGCCCATCCAGCCCCAGCATTTT
CATSRGQPIQPQHF
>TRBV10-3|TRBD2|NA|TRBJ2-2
TGTGCCATCAGTGTTAGCGGGGGGGCCACCGGGGAGCTGTTTTTT
CAISVSGGATGELFF
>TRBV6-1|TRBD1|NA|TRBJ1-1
TGTGCCAGCAGTTCAGACAGGGACACCACTGAAGCTTTCTTT
CASSSDRDTTEAFF
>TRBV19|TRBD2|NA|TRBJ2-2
TGTGCCAGCCGGGTGGCGGGAGCTGGCACCGGGGAGCTGTTTTTT
CASRVAGAGTGELFF
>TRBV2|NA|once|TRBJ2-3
TGTGCCACCGCCGACGGGGCCTTCACAGATACGCAGTATTTT
CATADGAFTDTQYF
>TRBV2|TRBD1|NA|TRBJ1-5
TGTGCCAGCAGCGGACAGGGTGGAGTATATCAGCCCCAGCATTTT
CASSGQGGVYQPQHF
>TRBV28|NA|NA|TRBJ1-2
TGTGCCAGCCGGGGGGGTGTTGGCTATGGCTACACCTTC
CASRGGVGYGYTF
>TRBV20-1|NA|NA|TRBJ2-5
TGCAGCGGGACCATCCAAGAGACCCAGTACTTC
CSGTIQETQYF